The 20 T cell receptor beta chains below were found in one sample sequenced in a study of cytomegalovirus exposure and HLA in healthy donors. PCR employed 60 Vbeta and 13 Jbeta primers. Profiling relied on immunoSEQ multiplex PCR, and the TCRdb table lists in-frame clones only, not all of them. The sample comprises around 200,000 clones, roughly four fifths of which are singletons, and approximately 2.1% rests with the top ten. What was sequenced was PBMCs. These receptors came from a woman in her twenties or thirties in good health and CMV-seropositive.

Note on this clone: Distinct nucleotide sequences in the sample also encode this CDR3. The chain is built from TRBV7-2 and TRBJ2-5; D not resolved. V dropped 4 bases and J dropped 5 bases, with 11 bases sitting between them. Germline CDR1 and CDR2: SGHTA and FQGNSA. This CDR3 has 13 residues. The DNA for the CDR3 is TGTGCCAGCAGCTCGGGTTTCGGGGAGACCCAGTACTTC. Its protein product is CASSSGFGETQYF. Based on the CDR3 plus reference TRBV7-2 and TRBJ2-5, the full variable domain is GAGVSQSPSNKVTEKGKDVELRCDPISGHTALYWYRQSLGQGLEFLIYFQGNSAPDKSGLPSDRFSAERTGGSVSTLTIQRTQQEDSAVYLCASSSGFGETQYFGPGTRLLVL.

The rearrangement uses TRBV30 and TRBJ1-1; the D is unclear. Germline-derived CDR1 and CDR2 are GTSNPN and SVGIG (reference sequence). V was pared by 5 bases and J by 3 bases, with 13 bases between. The CDR3 is 13 residues long. The chain's CDR3 is CAWEKREDTEAFF. In DNA form, the CDR3 reads TGTGCCTGGGAGAAGCGGGAGGACACTGAAGCTTTCTTT.

The chain recombines TRBV6-6 with TRBJ2-1; 15 bases line up with TRBD2. The V gene end was trimmed by 5 bases and the J gene end by 13 bases; junction bases not matched to a gene: 12. The length of the CDR3 is 16 residues. CDR1 is MNHNY and CDR2 is SVGAGI in the germline V gene (reference sequence). The CDR3 nucleotides are TGTGCCAGCAGTGGAAGGACTAGCGGGAGGGCCCAAAGTCAGTTCTTC. The encoded protein is CASSGRTSGRAQSQFF.

This chain joins TRBV5-1 and TRBJ2-7, with a possible D match to TRBD1 (6 bases). Trimming left V 0 bases short and J 5 bases short, with 12 bases between. The CDR3 spans 14 residues. Germline lookup yields CDR1 SGHRS and CDR2 YFSETQ. CDR3 in DNA: TGCGCCAGCAGCTTGGTGGGTCAGGGGAACGAGCAGTACTTC. Residues: CASSLVGQGNEQYF.

The gene calls are TRBV7-9 and TRBJ2-7; maybe TRBD1 (6 bases). CDR1 SEHNR and CDR2 FQNEAQ come from the germline V gene (reference sequence). CDR3 length: 13 residues. The V end was cut by 7 bases, the J end by 4 bases, with 14 bases between. The CDR3 coding sequence is TGTGCCAGCACAAGGGACAACTCATACGAGCAGTACTTC. It translates to CASTRDNSYEQYF.

Only one count was recorded for this clone. The gene calls are TRBV19 and TRBJ2-3; 7 bases agree with TRBD1. The CDR3 runs 17 residues. Germline V gene lookup returns CDR1 LNHDA and CDR2 SQIVND (reference sequence). With V trimmed by 3 bases and J by 4 bases, 13 bases remained unmatched. CDR3 in DNA: TGTGCCAGTAGTATTGGTTTCGTGGGTCAGGGGGCAGATACGCAGTATTTT. Protein sequence: CASSIGFVGQGADTQYF.

J is TRBJ1-1 and V is TRBV10-3; 7 bases match TRBD1. The CDR3 loop spans 14 amino acids. V lost 3 bases, J lost 7 bases, and 8 bases stayed unmatched. Germline V CDR1 and CDR2: ENHRY, SYGVKD. The CDR3 here is CAISEGTALYEAFF. CDR3 in DNA: TGTGCCATCAGTGAAGGGACAGCCTTGTATGAAGCTTTCTTT.

CDR3 bases: TGTGCCTGGAGTGGGACTAGCGGGAGTGGAGATACGCAGTATTTT. It encodes CAWSGTSGSGDTQYF. V and J are TRBV30 and TRBJ2-3; the match to TRBD2 covers 13 bases. This CDR3 comprises 15 residues. J lost 5 bases, V lost 1 base, and 3 bases had no gene match. Germline CDR1 reads GTSNPN; CDR2 reads SVGIG (reference sequence).

The rearrangement uses TRBV7-8 and TRBJ1-5; D call uncertain. Trimming shortened V by 1 base and J by 4 bases, and 8 bases separated the two germline ends. The V gene's germline CDR1 is SGHVS and CDR2 FQNEAQ. This CDR3 is 14 amino acids long. The chain's CDR3 is CASSLEPFNQPQHF. CDR3 nucleotide sequence: TGTGCCAGCAGCTTAGAGCCCTTTAATCAGCCCCAGCATTTT.

The V and J genes are TRBV5-6 and TRBJ1-6; perhaps TRBD1 as D (5 bases). This CDR3 is 16 amino acids long. V lost 1 base and J lost 6, with 14 bases in between. From germline, CDR1 is SGHDT and CDR2 YYEEEE. The CDR3 here is CASSLLQGSFNSPLHF. The CDR3 DNA is TGTGCCAGCAGCTTGCTTCAGGGATCGTTTAATTCACCCCTCCACTTT.

This clone is a singleton in its sample. The CDR3 DNA reads as TGTGCCAGCAGCTTATCTAGCGGGTTGACCGGGGAGCTGTTTTTT. This encodes CASSLSSGLTGELFF. The V and J genes are TRBV7-8 and TRBJ2-2, with TRBD2 matching 8 bases. V shed 2 bases, J shed 5 bases, and the junction held 4 bases outside the gene matches. Germline lookup yields CDR1 SGHVS and CDR2 FQNEAQ. The CDR3 spans 15 residues.

The V and J genes are TRBV30 and TRBJ1-5; D is unclear. This CDR3 region has 15 residues. Trimming cost V 0 bases and J 2 bases, with 11 bases left between them. The germline gives CDR1 GTSNPN, CDR2 SVGIG (reference sequence). CDR3 nucleotide sequence: TGTGCCTGGAGTGTAGTACACGGGGGCAATCAGCCCCAGCATTTT. Protein: CAWSVVHGGNQPQHF. Full variable domain (remainder filled in from reference TRBV30 and TRBJ1-5): SQTIHQWPATLVQPVGSPLSLECTVEGTSNPNLYWYRQAAGRGLQLLFYSVGIGQISSEVPQNLSASRPQDRQFILSSKKLLLSDSGFYLCAWSVVHGGNQPQHFGDGTRLSIL.

This chain connects TRBV20-1 to TRBJ1-2; no firm D call. Deletions cut 3 bases from V and 11 bases from J, with 13 bases between. Germline CDR1 is DFQATT and CDR2 is SNEGSKA (reference sequence). The CDR3 has 11 amino acids. Written as DNA, the CDR3 is TGCAGTGCTAGTGACGGTGCGGGTTACACCTTC. Its protein product is CSASDGAGYTF.

The chain combines TRBV2 with TRBJ1-5; perhaps TRBD1 as D (5 bases). Germline CDR1 reads SNHLY; CDR2 reads FYNNEI. V shed 6 bases and J shed 3 bases, with 9 bases lying between them. CDR3 length equals 13 residues. This CDR3 reads CASRRQFNQPQHF. DNA for the CDR3: TGTGCCAGCAGGAGACAGTTCAATCAGCCCCAGCATTTT.

The V and J genes are TRBV5-6 and TRBJ2-1; 9 nucleotides match TRBD1. The CDR3 covers 15 residues. The V gene's germline CDR1 is SGHDT and CDR2 YYEEEE. After removal of 4 bases from V and 6 bases from J, the junction contained 8 bases not matched to a gene. The CDR3 nucleotides are TGTGCCAGCAGCCACGGACAGGGGCCCCCCAATGAGCAGTTCTTC. Amino acid sequence: CASSHGQGPPNEQFF.

This chain joins TRBV10-3 and TRBJ2-5; TRBD1 matches 9 bases. The last part of the DNA fits TRBJ2-7 better; the J call may be wrong. The CDR3 is 18 amino acids. Germline values: CDR1 ENHRY, CDR2 SYGVKD. The CDR3 here is CAISERDRAGLVAYEQYF. The CDR3 DNA reads TGTGCCATCAGTGAGCGGGACAGGGCAGGCCTGGTAGCCTACGAGCAGTACTTC.

This clone was observed a handful of times. The V gene is TRBV7-6, the J gene TRBJ2-3, with 7 bases aligning to TRBD2. The V and J ends lost 1 base and 3 bases, in that order; junction bases with no gene match: 10. Germline lookup yields CDR1 SGHVS and CDR2 FNYEAQ. This CDR3 has 17 amino acids. The CDR3 region has the DNA TGTGCCAGCAGCTTAGGGGCGGGAGTTGCGGGAACAGATACGCAGTATTTT. Encoded protein: CASSLGAGVAGTDTQYF.

This clone has more than one count but fewer than ten. The rearrangement uses TRBV5-6 and TRBJ1-5; D is undetermined. V shed 2 bases and J shed 3 bases, with 3 bases lying between them. Germline V gives CDR1 SGHDT, CDR2 YYEEEE. CDR3 length equals 12 residues. This CDR3 is CASSFLNQPQHF. Here the CDR3 DNA reads TGTGCCAGCAGCTTCCTCAATCAGCCCCAGCATTTT.

With regard to this clone: This same CDR3 is encoded by further DNA sequences in the sample. The V call is TRBV10-3, the J call TRBJ1-5, with 8 positions matching TRBD1. V lost 6 bases and J lost 6; bases outside the gene matches: 4. CDR3 size: 13 residues. Per germline, CDR1 ENHRY and CDR2 SYGVKD. CDR3 sequence reads: CAISGQGGQPQHF. CDR3 DNA: TGTGCCATCAGCGGACAGGGCGGTCAGCCCCAGCATTTT.

The gene calls are TRBV27 and TRBJ2-7; TRBD1 matches at 8 bases. Per germline, CDR1 MNHEY and CDR2 SMNVEV (reference sequence). V lost 7 bases, J lost 6 bases, and 11 bases stayed unmatched. The CDR3 contains 14 residues. The CDR3 coding sequence is TGTGCCAGCAATTCTAGGGCAGGGGGCGGCGAGCAGTACTTC. It codes for CASNSRAGGGEQYF.